The sequence of this TCR beta chain was determined in a study of regulatory T cells in long-lasting Graves disease. The CDR3 runs to 14 residues. The germline V gene encodes CDR1 LGHDT and CDR2 YNNKEL (reference sequence). Trimming at V came to 5 bases and at J to 4 bases, leaving 5 bases not matched to a gene. Building the TCR beta libraries relied on iRepertoire HTBI primers, and CDR3 regions underwent Arm-PCR. TCRdb passed the multiplex PCR reads through MiXCR, listing each CDR3 protein once. The table lists approximately 350,000 distinct CDR3 sequences, roughly 12% of them singletons. This clonotype was detected many times. Sample time point: newly diagnosed GD, antithyroid drugs for less than 3 months. The authors made the TCR library using RNA they extracted from PBMCs. This sample was shared with a second study, whose subject was T cells in Graves' hyperthyroidism and ophthalmopathy.

This TCR was recovered from a woman aged 18-29 years with Graves disease. The specimen comprised peripheral blood mononuclear cells (PBMCs), sampled at new diagnosis, from a patient treated with antithyroid drugs. This rearrangement joins TRBV3-1 to TRBJ1-2, with TRBD1 matching over 9 bases. CDR3 nucleotides: TGTGCCAGCAGCATGGGACAGGGCGGCTATGGCTACACCTTC. It codes for CASSMGQGGYGYTF.